The source of this T cell receptor beta chain is a study of CD8+ T cells in alopecia areata. Study context: Treated patients swallowed 5 to 10 mg of oral tofacitinib twice daily. The duration of tofacitinib was 6 to 18 months, with 6 months off drug afterward. Study outcomes and limitations: Lesional scalp exceeded normal scalp in clonality, especially in alopecia totalis/universalis. Possibly as an HLA-related effect, TCR sharing across patients appeared less clear than in mice.

Investigators isolated RNA and reverse transcribed it into cDNA to act as the sequencing template. Profiling relied on immunoSEQ multiplex PCR, and the TCRdb table lists in-frame clones only, not all of them. The sample holds under 300,000 clones; roughly two thirds are singletons and the top ten take about 1.3%. Turning to this clone: Its target is unknown.

The CDR3 is 14 amino acids. In germline, CDR1 is SNHLY, CDR2 FYNNEI. The V gene lost 7 bases and the J gene lost 4 bases, with 16 bases spanning the gap. This sequence originates from a human donor with alopecia areata. Specimen: CD4+ T cells sorted from blood, collected at week 0. J is TRBJ1-2 and V is TRBV2; a possible D gene is TRBD1 (6 bases). CDR3 sequence reads: CASMVGRGSYGYTF. The CDR3 region has the DNA TGTGCCAGCATGGTCGGCAGGGGAAGCTATGGCTACACCTTC.